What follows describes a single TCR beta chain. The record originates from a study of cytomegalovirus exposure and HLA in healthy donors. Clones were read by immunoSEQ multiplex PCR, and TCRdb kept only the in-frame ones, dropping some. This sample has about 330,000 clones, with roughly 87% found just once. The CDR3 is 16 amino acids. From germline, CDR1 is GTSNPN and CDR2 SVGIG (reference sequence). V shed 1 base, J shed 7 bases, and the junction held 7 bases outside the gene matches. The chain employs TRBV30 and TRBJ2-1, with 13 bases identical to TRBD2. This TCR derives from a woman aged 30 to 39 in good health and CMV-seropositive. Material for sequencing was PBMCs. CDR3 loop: CAWSGPLAGGRNEQFF. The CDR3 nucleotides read TGTGCCTGGAGTGGACCACTAGCGGGGGGGCGTAATGAGCAGTTCTTC.